This TCR beta chain came from a study of technical replicates of blood from several donors. Sequenced by immunoSEQ multiplex PCR; TCRdb stores in-frame clones only, minus some. Of 80,000 to 95,000 clones in the sample, just under 95% are singletons; the top ten hold 0.2% to 0.3%. This clonotype originated in a human donor in good health. The sample was T cells isolated from PBMCs.

The DNA of the CDR3 is TGTGCCAGCAGCTTATCGGGTCGCTCCTATAATTCACCCCTCCACTTT. Translating gives CASSLSGRSYNSPLHF. The chain joins TRBV11-2 to TRBJ1-6; the D is unclear. The CDR3 covers 16 residues. Trimming removed 2 bases at V and 0 bases at J, with 8 bases between. CDR1 and CDR2 (germline): SGHAT, FQNNGV.